These 18 T cell receptor beta chains were sequenced from one sample in a study of T cells in Graves' hyperthyroidism and ophthalmopathy. Regions amplified from RNA transcripts were the TCR beta CDR3 regions. The HTBI primer set drove a first-round RT-PCR of the TCR CDR3. In TCRdb, the multiplex PCR reads were re-called with MiXCR into one record per CDR3 protein. Of a few hundred thousand distinct CDR3 sequences in the sample, approximately 14% are singletons; the top ten hold almost 8%. Sequencing was performed on blood. The origin of the receptors is a woman aged 18-29 years with Graves' hyperthyroidism.

This clonotype has a count of ten or more. The chain has TRBV18 and TRBJ2-7, with D possibly called TRBD1 or TRBD2 (5 bases each). The CDR3 is 13 residues long. CDR1 and CDR2 (germline): KGHSH, LQKENI. V dropped 4 bases and J dropped 2 bases, with 9 bases sitting between them. The CDR3 region has the DNA TGTGCCAGCTCACGTTCGGGACCCTACGAGCAGTACTTC. As protein: CASSRSGPYEQYF. Full variable domain (missing parts from reference TRBV18 and TRBJ2-7): NAGVMQNPRHLVRRRGQEARLRCSPMKGHSHVYWYRQLPEEGLKFMVYLQKENIIDESGMPKERFSAEFPKEGPSILRIQQVVRGDSAAYFCASSRSGPYEQYFGPGTRLTVT.

CDR3 coding DNA: TGTGCCAGCACCTCCCCGGGGCTAGCGGGAGGCCAAGAGACCCAGTACTTC. Translating it yields CASTSPGLAGGQETQYF. V usage is TRBV28 and J usage is TRBJ2-5; 11 bases fit TRBD2. The CDR3 is 17 residues long. Per the germline V gene, CDR1 is MDHEN and CDR2 is SYDVKM. J was trimmed by 1 base and V by 7 bases; bases with no gene match: 11.

Turning to this clonotype: One end of the junction fails to match germline, which may point to a read error. J is TRBJ1-3 and V is TRBV9, with 10 bases lining up with TRBD1. This CDR3 contains 19 residues. Germline lookup yields CDR1 SGDLS and CDR2 YYNGEE. CDR3 protein: CASSVDGELTGGSGNTTYF. CDR3 coding DNA: TGTGCCAGCAGCGTAGACGGAGAATTGACAGGGGGCAGTGGAAACACCACATATTTT.

Concerning this clonotype itself: One end of the junction does not line up with germline, which may come from a read error. The chain links TRBV25-1 to TRBJ1-6; TRBD1 matches at 7 bases. Germline V CDR1 and CDR2: MGHDK, SYGVNS. CDR3 length: 12 residues. The DNA of the CDR3 is TGTGCCAGCAGTGGACAGGGTTCAACCCTCCACTTT. Its protein is CASSGQGSTLHF.

This clonotype was observed many times. The rearrangement links TRBV28 to TRBJ2-3, with 14 bases matching TRBD2. Germline assignment: CDR1 MDHEN and CDR2 SYDVKM. The ends lost 6 bases at V and 0 bases at J; junction bases unmatched: 2. The length of the CDR3 is 16 residues. CDR3 in amino acids: CASRTSGGASTDTQYF. The CDR3 bases are TGTGCCAGCAGGACTAGCGGGGGGGCTAGCACAGATACGCAGTATTTT.

This clonotype was counted ten times or more. This sequence joins TRBV6-1 and TRBJ2-5; D possibly corresponds to TRBD1 (5 bases). The V end lost 5 bases, the J end lost 6 bases, and 13 bases lay between the germline ends. Germline lookup yields CDR1 MNHNS and CDR2 SASEGT. This CDR3 has 13 amino acids. DNA for the CDR3: TGTGCCAGCAGTTCTACAGGTGGGAAGACCCAGTACTTC. It codes for CASSSTGGKTQYF.

The J gene is TRBJ2-7, the V gene TRBV6-2 or TRBV6-3, with 9 bases matching TRBD1. Germline CDR1 is MNHEY and CDR2 is SVGEGT. The V and J ends lost 7 bases and 0 bases, in that order; junction bases with no gene match: 10. CDR3 length: 16 amino acids. As DNA, the CDR3 is TGTGCCAGCACCGACCCCGGGACAGGGAGCTCCTACGAGCAGTACTTC. It specifies CASTDPGTGSSYEQYF.

V gene TRBV7-9 combines with J gene TRBJ2-6; 11 positions agree with TRBD1. The J segment lost 2 bases and the V segment lost 5 bases, leaving 8 bases of the junction unmatched. CDR3 length: 18 residues. Germline CDR1 and CDR2: SEHNR and FQNEAQ (reference sequence). Here the CDR3 reads CASSASGTGGTGANVLTF. CDR3 nucleotide sequence: TGTGCCAGCAGCGCCTCCGGGACAGGGGGTACTGGGGCCAACGTCCTGACTTTC.

This clonotype was seen repeatedly, ten times or more. This chain uses TRBV27 with TRBJ2-7; no definite D call. V lost 0 bases and J 6 bases, leaving 9 bases between the germline ends. This CDR3 has 13 amino acids. Germline lookup yields CDR1 MNHEY and CDR2 SMNVEV (reference sequence). The CDR3 here is CASSLSIQGEQYF. The CDR3 DNA reads TGTGCCAGCAGTTTATCGATCCAAGGCGAGCAGTACTTC.

V is TRBV5-1 and J is TRBJ2-7; 10 nucleotides align to TRBD2. The length of the CDR3 is 15 residues. V was pared by 4 bases and J by 3 bases, with 7 bases of the junction left unmatched. The germline V gene encodes CDR1 SGHRS and CDR2 YFSETQ. CDR3 coding DNA: TGCGCCAGCAGCGTAGCGACTAGCGGGTTCTACGAGCAGTACTTC. It encodes CASSVATSGFYEQYF.

In its sample, this clonotype was seen a few times. A much larger clone is a single base away; this may be a read error. No conserved phenylalanine or tryptophan ends this CDR3, so it is likely a read error. The J gene is TRBJ1-5, the V gene TRBV6-1; TRBD1 aligns across 9 bases. The CDR3 runs to 16 residues. The germline V gene encodes CDR1 MNHNS and CDR2 SASEGT. V was pared by 6 bases and J by 5 bases, with 11 bases of the junction left unmatched. Here the CDR3 reads CASRDLYRGRDQPQHC. The CDR3, as DNA: TGTGCCAGCAGGGACCTGTACAGGGGGCGCGATCAGCCCCAGCATTGT.

This clonotype was recorded a few times. This sequence may be a read error, since a much larger clone differs from it by one base. The chain's CDR3 is CASSFSPSYEQCF. The DNA for the CDR3 is TGTGCCAGCAGTTTTTCACCCTCCTACGAGCAGTGCTTC. The rearrangement links TRBV28 to TRBJ2-7; D not resolved. CDR1 and CDR2 (germline): MDHEN, SYDVKM. This CDR3 is 13 amino acids long.

As concerns this clonotype: A much bigger clone sits one base away, suggesting this may be a read error. The CDR3 DNA follows: TGTGCCAGCAGCTTAGAAGGCCAGGGGATCTACGAGCAGTACTTC. Residues: CASSLEGQGIYEQYF. The chain has TRBV7-8 and TRBJ2-7, with TRBD1 as a possible D gene (6 bases). The CDR3 extends over 15 amino acids. V lost 1 base and J lost 3, with 13 bases in between. The germline V gene encodes CDR1 SGHVS and CDR2 FQNEAQ.

The rearrangement joins TRBV7-9 to TRBJ1-1, with D uncertain. V was pared by 5 bases and J by 1 base, with 11 bases between. From germline, CDR1 is SEHNR and CDR2 FQNEAQ (reference sequence). This CDR3 is 14 amino acids long. In DNA form, the CDR3 reads TGTGCCAGCAGCCTCCATACAGAGAACACTGAAGCTTTCTTT. Its protein is CASSLHTENTEAFF.

This clonotype has ten or more counts. The chain joins TRBV11-1 to TRBJ2-5; 7 bases map to TRBD2. Germline CDR1 SGHAT, CDR2 FQDESV (reference sequence). J gave up 2 bases and V 1 base, and 4 bases lay outside the gene matches. This CDR3 contains 15 residues. CDR3 loop: CASSLGRGDQETQYF. The CDR3 DNA is TGTGCCAGCAGCTTAGGACGGGGGGATCAAGAGACCCAGTACTTC.

This clonotype was counted ten times or more. This CDR3 reads CSARVWGLAGEPYNEQFF. The CDR3 DNA follows: TGCAGTGCTAGAGTATGGGGACTAGCGGGAGAACCCTACAATGAGCAGTTCTTC. The chain couples TRBV20-1 to TRBJ2-1; 14 bases fit TRBD2. CDR3 length equals 18 residues. Germline-derived CDR1 and CDR2 are DFQATT and SNEGSKA (reference sequence). Trimming took 1 base from V and 2 from J; bases not matched to a gene: 7.

The DNA of the CDR3 is TGTGCCAGCAGCCAGGACAGGGGGAACTCTGGAAACACCATATATTTT. It specifies CASSQDRGNSGNTIYF. The gene calls are TRBV3-1 and TRBJ1-3, with TRBD1 identical over 10 bases. The CDR3 consists of 16 residues. CDR1 is LGHDT, CDR2 YNNKEL, per germline (reference sequence). V was pared by 3 bases and J by 0 bases, with 2 bases of the junction left unmatched. The full variable domain, with the rest looked up from reference TRBV3-1 and TRBJ1-3, is DTAVSQTPKYLVTQMGNDKSIKCEQNLGHDTMYWYKQDSKKFLKIMFSYNNKELIINETVPNRFSPKSPDKAHLNLHINSLELGDSAVYFCASSQDRGNSGNTIYFGEGSWLTVV.

This clonotype was picked up a small number of times. CDR3: CASSPFSGQNTGELFF. In nucleotides, the CDR3 is TGTGCCAGCAGCCCTTTTAGCGGGCAGAACACCGGGGAGCTGTTTTTT. V usage is TRBV7-6 and J usage is TRBJ2-2, with 7 bases that match TRBD2. The CDR3 has 16 residues. Trimming at V came to 5 bases and at J to 1 base, leaving 7 bases not matched to a gene. Per germline, CDR1 SGHVS and CDR2 FNYEAQ.